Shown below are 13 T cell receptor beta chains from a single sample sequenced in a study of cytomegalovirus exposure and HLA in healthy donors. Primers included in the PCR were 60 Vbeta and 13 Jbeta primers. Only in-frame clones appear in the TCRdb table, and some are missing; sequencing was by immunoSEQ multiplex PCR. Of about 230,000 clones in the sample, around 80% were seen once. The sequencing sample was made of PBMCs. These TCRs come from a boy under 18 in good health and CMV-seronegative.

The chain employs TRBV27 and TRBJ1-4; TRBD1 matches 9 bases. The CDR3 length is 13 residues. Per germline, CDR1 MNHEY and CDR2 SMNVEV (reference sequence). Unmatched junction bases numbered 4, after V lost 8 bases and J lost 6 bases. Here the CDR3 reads CASSRDRDEKLFF. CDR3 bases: TGTGCCAGCTCCCGGGACAGGGATGAAAAACTGTTTTTT.

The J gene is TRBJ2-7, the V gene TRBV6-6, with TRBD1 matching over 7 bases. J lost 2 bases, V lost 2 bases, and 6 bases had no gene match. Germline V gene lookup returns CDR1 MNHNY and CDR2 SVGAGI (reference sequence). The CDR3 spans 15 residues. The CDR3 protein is CASSYPGQGAYEQYF. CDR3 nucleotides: TGTGCCAGCAGTTACCCCGGGCAGGGGGCCTACGAGCAGTACTTC.

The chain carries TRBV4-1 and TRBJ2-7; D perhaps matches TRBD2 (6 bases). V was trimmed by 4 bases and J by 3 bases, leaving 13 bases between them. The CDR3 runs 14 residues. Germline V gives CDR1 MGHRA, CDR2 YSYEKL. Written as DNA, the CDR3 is TGCGCCAGCAGCCCAGCGGGCAAATACTACGAGCAGTACTTC. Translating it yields CASSPAGKYYEQYF.

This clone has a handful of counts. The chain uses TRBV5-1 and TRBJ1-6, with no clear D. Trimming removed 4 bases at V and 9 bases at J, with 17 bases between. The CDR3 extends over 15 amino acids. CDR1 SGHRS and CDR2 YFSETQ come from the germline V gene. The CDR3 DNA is TGCGCCAGCAGCCCCTTCGACATCAATCGTTCACCCCTCCACTTT. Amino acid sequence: CASSPFDINRSPLHF.

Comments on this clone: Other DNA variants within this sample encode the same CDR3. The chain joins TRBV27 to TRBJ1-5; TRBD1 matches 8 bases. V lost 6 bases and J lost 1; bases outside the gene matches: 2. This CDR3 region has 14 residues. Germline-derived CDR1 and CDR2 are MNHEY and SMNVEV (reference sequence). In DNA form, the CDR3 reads TGTGCCAGCAGGCAGGGGGCAAGCAATCAGCCCCAGCATTTT. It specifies CASRQGASNQPQHF.

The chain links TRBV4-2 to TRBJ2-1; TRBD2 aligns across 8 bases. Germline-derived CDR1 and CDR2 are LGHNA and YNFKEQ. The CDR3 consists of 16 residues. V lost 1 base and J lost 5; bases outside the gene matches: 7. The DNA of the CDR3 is TGTGCCAGCAGCCAAGCTGATAGCGGGGTTAACAATGAGCAGTTCTTC. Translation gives CASSQADSGVNNEQFF.

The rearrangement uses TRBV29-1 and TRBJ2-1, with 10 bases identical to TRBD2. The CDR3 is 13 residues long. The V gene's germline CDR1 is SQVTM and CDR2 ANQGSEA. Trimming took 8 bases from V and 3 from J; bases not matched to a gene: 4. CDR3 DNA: TGCAGCTCCGGGACTAGCGACTACAATGAGCAGTTCTTC. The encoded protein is CSSGTSDYNEQFF.

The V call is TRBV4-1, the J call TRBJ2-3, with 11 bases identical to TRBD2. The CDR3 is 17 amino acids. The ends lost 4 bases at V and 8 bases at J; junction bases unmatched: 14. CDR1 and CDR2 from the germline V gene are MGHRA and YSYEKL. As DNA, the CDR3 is TGCGCCAGCAGCCCCCAGCGGGGTAGCGGGGGGGGAGGTACGCAGTATTTT. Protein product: CASSPQRGSGGGGTQYF.

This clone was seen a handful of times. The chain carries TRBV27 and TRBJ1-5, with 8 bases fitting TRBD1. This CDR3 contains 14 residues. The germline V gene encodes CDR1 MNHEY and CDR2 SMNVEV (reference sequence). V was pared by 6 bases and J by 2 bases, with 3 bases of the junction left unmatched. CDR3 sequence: CASSQGARNQPQHF. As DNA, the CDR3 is TGTGCCAGCAGCCAGGGGGCTCGCAATCAGCCCCAGCATTTT.

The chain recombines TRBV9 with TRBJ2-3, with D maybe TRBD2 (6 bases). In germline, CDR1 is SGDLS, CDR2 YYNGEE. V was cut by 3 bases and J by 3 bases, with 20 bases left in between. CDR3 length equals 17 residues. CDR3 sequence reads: CASSADPTSLGTDTQYF. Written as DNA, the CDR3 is TGTGCCAGCAGCGCCGACCCGACTAGTCTGGGGACAGATACGCAGTATTTT.

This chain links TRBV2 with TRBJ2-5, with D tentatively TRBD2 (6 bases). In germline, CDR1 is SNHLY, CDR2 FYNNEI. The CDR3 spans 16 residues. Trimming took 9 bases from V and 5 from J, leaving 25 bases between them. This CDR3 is CASAMRDLGVDETQYF. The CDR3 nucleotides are TGTGCCAGTGCTATGCGGGACCTCGGGGTGGATGAGACCCAGTACTTC.

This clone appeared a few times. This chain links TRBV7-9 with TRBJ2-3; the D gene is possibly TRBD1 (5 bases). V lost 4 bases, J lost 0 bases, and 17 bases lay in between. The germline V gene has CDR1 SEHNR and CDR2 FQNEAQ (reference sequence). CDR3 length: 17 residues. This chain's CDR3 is CASSSFLRGFSTDTQYF. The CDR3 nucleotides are TGTGCCAGCAGCTCCTTCTTAAGGGGATTTAGCACAGATACGCAGTATTTT.

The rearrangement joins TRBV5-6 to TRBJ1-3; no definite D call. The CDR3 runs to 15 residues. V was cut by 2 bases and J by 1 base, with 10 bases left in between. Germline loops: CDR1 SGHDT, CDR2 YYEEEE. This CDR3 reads CASSLASGSGNTIYF. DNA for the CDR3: TGTGCCAGCAGCTTAGCCTCGGGGTCTGGAAACACCATATATTTT.